This T cell receptor (beta chain) was profiled in a study of blood T cell repertoires in COVID-19. Background on the study: Sources were T cells, B-cell-depleted T cells, or PBMCs; the material itself was cDNA or gDNA.

The CDR3 has 15 residues. After removal of 10 bases from V and 3 bases from J, the junction contained 12 bases not matched to a gene. Per the germline V gene, CDR1 is MGHRA and CDR2 is YSYEKL. Original handling: By means of reference gene primer amplification, nucleated cell counts were estimated. Using immunoSEQ multiplex PCR, the repertoire was profiled, and TCRdb retains in-frame clones only, with some absent. V and J calls and clone size are those listed in that table; D and trimming were worked out from the DNA. The sample contains approximately 300,000 clones, 88% of which appear only once. The specimen was peripheral blood. J is TRBJ2-4 and V is TRBV4-1; 7 bases map to TRBD1. The TCR comes from a woman aged 50 to 60 with active or convalescent COVID-19. In nucleotides, the CDR3 is TGCGCCATTTGGGGAGACAGGGATGACAAAAACATTCAGTACTTC. Its translation is CAIWGDRDDKNIQYF.